These T cell receptor beta chains were read from a single sample in a study of cytomegalovirus exposure and HLA in healthy donors. Repertoires were generated with immunoSEQ multiplex PCR, while TCRdb's copy carries only in-frame clones and drops some. The sample's table shows around 110,000 clones. The material sequenced was PBMCs. The receptor set was obtained from a man aged 25 to 45 in good health and CMV-seronegative. The CDR3 runs from the conserved cysteine through the conserved F or W. A D gene is named only where the DNA matches it firmly.

>-|TRBJ2-2|TRBV6-1
TGTGCCAGCAGTAGTCAGGGATGGGATACCGGGGAGCTGTTTTTT
CASSSQGWDTGELFF
>-|TRBJ2-7|TRBV19
TGTGCCAGTAGTATATCGTGGGGCCTCTCCTACGAGCAGTACTTC
CASSISWGLSYEQYF
>TRBD1|TRBJ1-2|TRBV7-9
TGTGCCAGCAGCACCGGACAGGGATGGTATGGCTACACCTTC
CASSTGQGWYGYTF
>TRBD2|TRBJ2-1|TRBV6-4
TGTGCCAGCAGTGAAAGCGGGGGCTCCTACAATGAGCAGTTCTTC
CASSESGGSYNEQFF
>-|TRBJ1-4|TRBV6-1
TGTGCCAGCAGTGAAGTTGGAAGGGGTTTGGGGGAAAAACTGTTTTTT
CASSEVGRGLGEKLFF
>-|TRBJ1-2|TRBV5-6
TGTGCCAGCAGTAAGAGAACAGGGATCTATGGCTACACCTTC
CASSKRTGIYGYTF
>TRBD2|TRBJ2-5|TRBV7-6
TGTGCCAGCAGCCGGGGACTAGCGGGGGGACAAGAGACCCAGTACTTC
CASSRGLAGGQETQYF
>-|TRBJ1-3|TRBV2
TGTGCCAGCAGCCTGAGAACAGGCAACTCTGGAAACACCATATATTTT
CASSLRTGNSGNTIYF
>-|TRBJ1-5|TRBV7-8
TGTGCCAGCAGCTGGTCAGGTCCCAATCAGCCCCAGCATTTT
CASSWSGPNQPQHF
>-|TRBJ2-7|TRBV7-6
TGTGCCAGCAGCTTAGCGGTCGGTTCCTACGAGCAGTACTTC
CASSLAVGSYEQYF
>TRBD2|TRBJ2-2|TRBV29-1
TGCAGCGCCGCCCGGGGTAGCGGGGGGCTGAACACCGGGGAGCTGTTTTTT
CSAARGSGGLNTGELFF
>TRBD1|TRBJ2-7|TRBV19
TGTGCCAGTAGTACGAAGGGACAGGGAGGTCCCTACGAGCAGTACTTC
CASSTKGQGGPYEQYF
>-|TRBJ2-2|TRBV20-1
TGCAGTGCTAGATACGGGGAGCTGTTTTTT
CSARYGELFF
>TRBD1|TRBJ2-7|TRBV5-1
TGCGCCAGCAGCACCCGGGACAGGGTCGACGAGCAGTACTTC
CASSTRDRVDEQYF
>-|TRBJ1-2|TRBV5-8
TGTGCCAGCAGCTTCCCGGGGACTCTGGGGAACTATGGCTACACCTTC
CASSFPGTLGNYGYTF
>-|TRBJ1-6|TRBV5-1
TGCGCCAGCAGCTTGCAGGGGTCCTCCTATAATTCACCCCTCCACTTT
CASSLQGSSYNSPLHF
>TRBD2|TRBJ2-3|TRBV6-6
TGTGCCAGCAGCCCTAGCGGGGGGGCAGGGACAGATACGCAGTATTTT
CASSPSGGAGTDTQYF
>-|TRBJ2-1|TRBV5-1
TGCGCCAGCAGCCCGGAGGCGTACAATGAGCAGTTCTTC
CASSPEAYNEQFF
>TRBD2|TRBJ2-1|TRBV6-6
TGTGCCAGCAAACCGGGACTAATCTACAATGAGCAGTTCTTC
CASKPGLIYNEQFF
>TRBD1|TRBJ2-5|TRBV5-1
TGCGCCAGCAGCCCAACAGGGGTGTGGGAGACCCAGTACTTC
CASSPTGVWETQYF
>-|TRBJ2-1|TRBV9
TGTGCCAGCAGCGATACAGTCAGCTCCTACAATGAGCAGTTCTTC
CASSDTVSSYNEQFF
>-|TRBJ1-5|TRBV19
TGTGCCAGTAGTATAGGGGCAGGGGAACCCCCTGAGCCCCAGCATTTT
CASSIGAGEPPEPQHF
>TRBD1|TRBJ2-5|TRBV7-9
TGTGCCAGCAGCGCCGGACAGGGCCCCCGGGAGACCCAGTACTTC
CASSAGQGPRETQYF
>-|TRBJ2-1|TRBV6-5
TGTGCCAGCAGTTACACATCGCCCTACAATGAGCAGTTCTTC
CASSYTSPYNEQFF
>TRBD2|TRBJ2-3|TRBV6-5
TGTGCCAGCAGTATAGCTAGCGGGGGGGCAGATACGCAGTATTTT
CASSIASGGADTQYF
>-|TRBJ2-7|TRBV15
TGTGCCACCAGCAGGCAGTTTGGCGGCGAGCAGTACTTC
CATSRQFGGEQYF
>TRBD1|TRBJ1-1|TRBV4-1
TGCGCCAGCAGCCAAGGCCGACAGGGGGCCAGGAGCACTGAAGCTTTCTTT
CASSQGRQGARSTEAFF
>TRBD1|TRBJ2-7|TRBV19
TGTGCCAGTAACGGGACAGGGAACTCCTACGAGCAGTACTTC
CASNGTGNSYEQYF
>-|TRBJ2-2|TRBV6-4
TGTGCCAGCAGTGAGGAGGGGCCGAACACCGGGGAGCTGTTTTTT
CASSEEGPNTGELFF
>TRBD1|TRBJ1-1|TRBV6-5
TGTGCCAGCGCCCGAGGGGACAGGGGTGGCACTGAAGCTTTCTTT
CASARGDRGGTEAFF
>-|TRBJ1-1|TRBV5-1
TGCGCCAGCAGCCCCAGGGAGGGCACTGAAGCTTTCTTT
CASSPREGTEAFF
>TRBD1|TRBJ1-1|TRBV6-5
TGTGCCAGCAGTCCCAGGGGGGTGAACACTGAAGCTTTCTTT
CASSPRGVNTEAFF
>-|TRBJ1-2|TRBV6-1
TGTGCCAGCATAGAGGGTCCAGTTAACTATGGCTACACCTTC
CASIEGPVNYGYTF
>TRBD1|TRBJ1-5|TRBV6-1
TGTGCCAGCAGTGAAGCAGGGGGGACAGGGGGCGCGAGGAATCAGCCCCAGCATTTT
CASSEAGGTGGARNQPQHF
>TRBD1|TRBJ1-1|TRBV7-8
TGTGCCAGCAGCCCCCGGGACAGGTTCACTGAAGCTTTCTTT
CASSPRDRFTEAFF
>-|TRBJ2-5|TRBV5-4
TGTGCCAGCAGCTTGGGTCGCCAAGAGACCCAGTACTTC
CASSLGRQETQYF
>-|TRBJ1-1|TRBV2
TGTGCCAGCAGGGCCGTGGGAGGGAGTTGGACTGAAGCTTTCTTT
CASRAVGGSWTEAFF
>-|TRBJ2-5|TRBV20-1
TGCAGTGCACAGGTGAAAGAGACCCAGTACTTC
CSAQVKETQYF
>-|TRBJ2-2|TRBV5-6
TGTGCCAGCAGCCCGGGTATAAGTACAAGGGAGCTGTTTTTT
CASSPGISTRELFF
>TRBD1|TRBJ1-3|TRBV25-1
TGTGCCACCTCTCCAAGGACAGGGAAAGATGACACCATATATTTT
CATSPRTGKDDTIYF
>-|TRBJ1-1|TRBV11-2
TGTGCCAGCAGCTTACGCAGGAGGGATCGGGGGGCTGAAGCTTTCTTT
CASSLRRRDRGAEAFF
>-|TRBJ1-5|TRBV6-1
TGTGCCAGCACCTTCCAGGACGGGGAATCGGGCCCCCAGCATTTT
CASTFQDGESGPQHF
>-|TRBJ1-4|TRBV7-2
TGTGCCAGCAGCTTAGTCAGGGGTGAAAAACTGTTTTTT
CASSLVRGEKLFF
>TRBD1|TRBJ1-1|TRBV5-4
TGTGCCAGCAGCTTTTCAGGTAGGGGGCCCACTGAAGCTTTCTTT
CASSFSGRGPTEAFF
>-|TRBJ1-2|TRBV19
TGTGCCAGTACCCCAGGGCAGGGGACTAACTATGGCTACACCTTC
CASTPGQGTNYGYTF
>-|TRBJ1-1|TRBV18
TGTGCCAGCTCACCCATCCAGAACACTGAAGCTTTCTTT
CASSPIQNTEAFF
>-|TRBJ1-1|TRBV5-1
TGCGCCAGCAGCCCGGGGGGGGTTACTGAAGCTTTCTTT
CASSPGGVTEAFF
>TRBD1|TRBJ2-7|TRBV15
TGTGCCACCAGCAGAGATTTTGACAGGGGCTCCTACGAGCAGTACTTC
CATSRDFDRGSYEQYF